This T cell receptor beta chain is from a study of shared clonotypes between healthy human individuals. Naive CD8 cells, CD45RO-negative and positively selected for CCR7, excluded terminally differentiated effector memory CD45RA+ cells. TCRdb keeps only in-frame clones here, not all; method: immunoSEQ multiplex PCR. Here the sample spans about 2,100,000 clones, roughly 91% being singletons. The CDR3 totals 13 residues. The V segment lost 8 bases and the J segment 7 bases; nucleotides outside the gene matches: 8. Per germline, CDR1 ENHRY and CDR2 SYGVKD. The rearrangement links TRBV10-3 to TRBJ2-1; 7 nucleotides match TRBD2. The sequence came from a man aged 18 to 29 in good health. Some clones in this sample may be carry-over from other donors' samples. Sequenced sample: naive CD8+ T cells from PBMCs. The DNA for the CDR3 is TGTGCCATCGGGGTAGCGGGCTTTAATGAGCAGTTCTTC. Amino acid sequence: CAIGVAGFNEQFF.